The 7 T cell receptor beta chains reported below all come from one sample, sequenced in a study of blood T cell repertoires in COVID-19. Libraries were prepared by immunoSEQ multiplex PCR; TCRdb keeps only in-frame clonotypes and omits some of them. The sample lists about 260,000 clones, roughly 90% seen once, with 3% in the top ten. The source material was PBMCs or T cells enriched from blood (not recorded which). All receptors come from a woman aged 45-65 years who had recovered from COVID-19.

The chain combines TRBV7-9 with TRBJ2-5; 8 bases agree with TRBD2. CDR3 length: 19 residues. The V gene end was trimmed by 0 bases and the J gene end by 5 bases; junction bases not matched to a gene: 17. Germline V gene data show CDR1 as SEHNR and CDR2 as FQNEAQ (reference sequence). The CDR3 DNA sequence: TGTGCCAGCAGCTTAGCGGCACGGCTAGCGGGCACGGAGTGGGAGACCCAGTACTTC. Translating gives CASSLAARLAGTEWETQYF.

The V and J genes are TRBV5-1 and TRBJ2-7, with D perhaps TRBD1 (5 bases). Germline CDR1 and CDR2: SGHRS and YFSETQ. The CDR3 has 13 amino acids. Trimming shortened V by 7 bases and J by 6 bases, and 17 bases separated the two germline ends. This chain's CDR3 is CASGYRLPGEQYF. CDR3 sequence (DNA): TGCGCCAGCGGATACAGGCTCCCGGGCGAGCAGTACTTC.

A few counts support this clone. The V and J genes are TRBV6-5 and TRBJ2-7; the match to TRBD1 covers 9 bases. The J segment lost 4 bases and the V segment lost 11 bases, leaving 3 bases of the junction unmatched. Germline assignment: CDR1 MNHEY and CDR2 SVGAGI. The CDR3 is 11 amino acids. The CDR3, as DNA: TGTGCCGGCGGGACAGGGTACGAGCAGTACTTC. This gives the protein CAGGTGYEQYF.

Here the CDR3 reads CASSPGLASYNEQFF. The DNA of the CDR3 is TGCGCCAGCAGCCCAGGACTAGCTTCCTACAATGAGCAGTTCTTC. The rearrangement uses TRBV5-1 and TRBJ2-1; TRBD2 agrees at 8 bases. Trimming took 4 bases from V and 1 from J; bases not matched to a gene: 4. Germline-derived CDR1 and CDR2 are SGHRS and YFSETQ. The CDR3 is 15 amino acids.

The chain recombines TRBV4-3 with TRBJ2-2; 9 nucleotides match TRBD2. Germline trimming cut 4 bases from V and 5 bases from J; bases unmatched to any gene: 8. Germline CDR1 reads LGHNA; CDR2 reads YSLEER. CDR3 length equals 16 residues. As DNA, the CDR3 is TGCGCCAGCAGCCGGGGCGGGAGGGCCGCGACCGGGGAGCTGTTTTTT. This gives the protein CASSRGGRAATGELFF.

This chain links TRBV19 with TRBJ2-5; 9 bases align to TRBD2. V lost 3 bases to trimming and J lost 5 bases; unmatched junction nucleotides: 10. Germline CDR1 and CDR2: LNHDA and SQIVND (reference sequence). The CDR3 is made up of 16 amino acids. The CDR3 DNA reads TGTGCCAGTAGTATGTTCTCAAGCGGGAGGAGGGAGACCCAGTACTTC. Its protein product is CASSMFSSGRRETQYF.

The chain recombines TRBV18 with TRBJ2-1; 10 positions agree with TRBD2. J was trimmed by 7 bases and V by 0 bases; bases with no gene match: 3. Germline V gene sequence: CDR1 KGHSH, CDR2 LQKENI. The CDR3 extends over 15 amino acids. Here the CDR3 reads CASSPPGTSENEQFF. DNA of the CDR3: TGTGCCAGCTCACCACCCGGGACTAGCGAGAATGAGCAGTTCTTC.